A single sample is the source of the 26 T cell receptor beta chains below, sequenced in a study of T cell responses to AZD1222 COVID-19 vaccine. TCRdb's table, derived via immunoSEQ multiplex PCR, lists solely in-frame clones and lacks some. The sample consists of about 120,000 clones, around 89% of them appearing once. Source: peripheral blood, taken 28 days after the second AZD1222 dose. These receptors were taken from an adult who received the AZD1222 COVID-19 vaccine.

The chain combines TRBV29-1 with TRBJ2-7, with TRBD2 matching 8 bases. With 2 bases clipped from V and 0 bases from J, the junction kept 6 bases outside the gene matches. Per germline, CDR1 SQVTM and CDR2 ANQGSEA. This CDR3 spans 15 amino acids. The CDR3 region is CSVEWLAGSSYEQYF. The CDR3 bases are TGCAGCGTTGAATGGCTAGCGGGTAGCTCCTACGAGCAGTACTTC.

This chain joins TRBV6-2 or TRBV6-3 and TRBJ2-7; 9 nucleotides match TRBD1. The CDR3 spans 14 residues. The junction had 8 bases not matched to a gene; V was cut back by 8 bases and J by 3 bases. Germline assignment: CDR1 MNHEY and CDR2 SVGEGT. The CDR3: CASRPGQGSYEQYF. Here the CDR3 DNA reads TGTGCCAGCCGCCCGGGACAGGGCAGCTACGAGCAGTACTTC.

The chain uses TRBV18 and TRBJ1-3; a weak D match, TRBD1 (6 bases). Germline V gene data show CDR1 as KGHSH and CDR2 as LQKENI. Trimming left V 2 bases short and J 0 bases short, with 11 bases between. This CDR3 spans 16 amino acids. The CDR3 DNA sequence: TGTGCCAGCTCACCAAGTCAGGGGACCTCTGGAAACACCATATATTTT. Its protein is CASSPSQGTSGNTIYF.

This clone was found once. This sequence joins TRBV11-2 and TRBJ1-6; D not resolved. CDR1 is SGHAT, CDR2 FQNNGV, per germline. The CDR3 is made up of 15 amino acids. Trimming removed 6 bases from V and 5 bases from J, with 14 bases in between. CDR3 region: CASSPATYHNSPLHF. The CDR3 coding sequence is TGTGCCAGCAGTCCCGCGACATACCATAATTCACCCCTCCACTTT.

V usage is TRBV11-2 and J usage is TRBJ1-2; 8 nucleotides agree with TRBD1. CDR1 and CDR2 from the germline V gene are SGHAT and FQNNGV. This CDR3 has 17 residues. V was pared by 5 bases and J by 3 bases, with 14 bases of the junction left unmatched. For the CDR3, the DNA is TGTGCCAGCAGCCCAGACAGGGGTTTTCTAGGGGACTATGGCTACACCTTC. Protein product: CASSPDRGFLGDYGYTF.

This chain links TRBV9 with TRBJ2-1, with D possibly being TRBD2 (7 bases). The CDR3 loop spans 15 amino acids. Trimming removed 3 bases from V and 5 bases from J, with 15 bases in between. Germline CDR1 SGDLS, CDR2 YYNGEE. The chain's CDR3 is CASSGYQGRDNEQFF. For the CDR3, the DNA is TGTGCCAGCAGCGGGTATCAGGGGAGGGACAATGAGCAGTTCTTC.

This chain joins TRBV7-3 and TRBJ2-6; D unclear. CDR3 length: 16 amino acids. The germline V gene encodes CDR1 SGHTA and CDR2 FQGTGA. V was cut by 4 bases and J by 0 bases, with 10 bases left in between. CDR3 sequence: CASSSTGFSGANVLTF. CDR3 bases: TGTGCCAGCAGCTCGACGGGTTTCTCTGGGGCCAACGTCCTGACTTTC.

The chain has TRBV7-2 and TRBJ1-6; 8 bases match TRBD1. V trimming: 5 bases; J trimming: 7 bases; junction bases outside the gene matches: 7. This CDR3 contains 15 residues. Germline-derived CDR1 and CDR2 are SGHTA and FQGNSA. Written as DNA, the CDR3 is TGTGCCAGCAGCGCCCGGACAGGGCAAAATTCACCCCTCCACTTT. Translating it yields CASSARTGQNSPLHF.

V and J are TRBV28 and TRBJ2-2; no reliable D call. Trimming shortened V by 6 bases and J by 0 bases, and 11 bases separated the two germline ends. The V gene's germline CDR1 is MDHEN and CDR2 SYDVKM. This CDR3 contains 15 residues. The CDR3 sequence: CASRGQFANTGELFF. The CDR3, as DNA: TGTGCCAGCAGAGGGCAGTTCGCGAACACCGGGGAGCTGTTTTTT.

This clone appeared a single time. The chain has TRBV7-9 and TRBJ2-7, with 9 bases lining up with TRBD1. The CDR3 extends over 13 amino acids. After removal of 8 bases from V and 7 bases from J, the junction contained 9 bases not matched to a gene. Germline CDR1 SEHNR, CDR2 FQNEAQ (reference sequence). The CDR3 bases are TGTGCCAGCCTCCGGACAGGGGAGCGGGAGCAGTACTTC. Its translation: CASLRTGEREQYF.

The V and J genes are TRBV19 and TRBJ1-6; 7 positions match TRBD1. The germline CDR1 and CDR2 sequences are LNHDA and SQIVND (reference sequence). With 5 bases clipped from V and 7 bases from J, the junction kept 8 bases outside the gene matches. The CDR3 covers 15 residues. The CDR3 nucleotides are TGTGCCAGTAGTCAACCGGGGACAGTGAATTCACCCCTCCACTTT. This sequence encodes CASSQPGTVNSPLHF.

The chain uses TRBV5-1 and TRBJ2-7; 11 positions agree with TRBD2. Germline V gene sequence: CDR1 SGHRS, CDR2 YFSETQ. The CDR3 extends over 14 amino acids. The junction had 2 bases not matched to a gene; V was cut back by 4 bases and J by 2 bases. The CDR3 sequence is CASSMTSGTYEQYF. For the CDR3, the DNA is TGCGCCAGCAGCATGACTAGCGGGACCTACGAGCAGTACTTC.

The rearrangement uses TRBV6-5 and TRBJ1-5; D gene uncertain. CDR1 is MNHEY, CDR2 SVGAGI, per germline. This CDR3 is built from 13 residues. The ends were cut back, 7 bases at V and 6 bases at J, with 13 bases in the middle. The CDR3, as DNA: TGTGCCAGCACCTTAACTGGGATTCAGCCCCAGCATTTT. Residues: CASTLTGIQPQHF.

The chain links TRBV11-2 to TRBJ2-1, with a weak D call TRBD2 (6 bases). The ends were cut back, 1 base at V and 7 bases at J, with 26 bases in the middle. Germline V lookup: CDR1 SGHAT, CDR2 FQNNGV. The length of the CDR3 is 19 residues. This CDR3 is CASSLGLVPSATTGNEQFF. Written as DNA, the CDR3 is TGTGCCAGCAGCTTAGGTTTGGTTCCTAGCGCCACTACGGGTAATGAGCAGTTCTTC.

The chain links TRBV27 to TRBJ1-6; TRBD1 aligns across 7 bases. Germline V gives CDR1 MNHEY, CDR2 SMNVEV (reference sequence). J gave up 7 bases and V 5 bases, and 11 bases lay outside the gene matches. This CDR3 is built from 16 residues. The CDR3 protein is CASSMRQGQWNSPLHF. CDR3 sequence (DNA): TGTGCCAGCAGTATGAGACAGGGACAATGGAATTCACCCCTCCACTTT.

The chain carries TRBV7-9 and TRBJ2-3; the match to TRBD2 covers 8 bases. V shed 5 bases, J shed 5 bases, and the junction held 6 bases outside the gene matches. Germline CDR1 SEHNR, CDR2 FQNEAQ (reference sequence). The CDR3 totals 14 residues. The CDR3 is CASSAPLAGDTQYF. The CDR3 nucleotides read TGTGCCAGCAGCGCCCCTCTAGCGGGAGATACGCAGTATTTT.

J is TRBJ1-1 and V is TRBV30, with TRBD1 identical over 7 bases. Trimming removed 4 bases from V and 1 base from J; junction bases left unmatched: 9. Germline lookup yields CDR1 GTSNPN and CDR2 SVGIG (reference sequence). The length of the CDR3 is 15 residues. Here the CDR3 DNA reads TGTGCCTGGACAGCTGGGACAGCCGCGAACACTGAAGCTTTCTTT. Protein: CAWTAGTAANTEAFF.

The V gene is TRBV5-4, the J gene TRBJ2-2, with D maybe TRBD1 (5 bases). Germline-derived CDR1 and CDR2 are SGHNT and YYREEE (reference sequence). The ends were cut back, 0 bases at V and 3 bases at J, with 9 bases in the middle. This CDR3 comprises 15 residues. This CDR3 is CASSLGQGYTGELFF. For the CDR3, the DNA is TGTGCCAGCAGCTTGGGCCAGGGCTACACCGGGGAGCTGTTTTTT.

The chain links TRBV29-1 to TRBJ1-2, with D possibly being TRBD1 (5 bases). Trimming pared 5 bases from V and 6 bases from J, leaving 10 bases between. CDR3 length: 11 residues. The germline CDR1 and CDR2 sequences are SQVTM and ANQGSEA. The CDR3 region has the DNA TGCAGCGTTCAAGGGGCGGATGGCTACACCTTC. It translates to CSVQGADGYTF.

This sequence joins TRBV30 and TRBJ1-4; D call uncertain. The CDR3 consists of 12 residues. Germline CDR1 is GTSNPN and CDR2 is SVGIG (reference sequence). V was clipped by 8 bases and J by 8 bases, with 15 bases between them. DNA of the CDR3: TGTGCCCTTCTCCGTTTTGAGGAAAAACTGTTTTTT. Translation: CALLRFEEKLFF.

The CDR3, as DNA: TGTGCAAGTCGCTGCGGGGACAGTTTATATGGCTACACCTTC. Protein sequence: CASRCGDSLYGYTF. The rearrangement joins TRBV12-2 to TRBJ1-2; TRBD1 is the table's D call, not checked against the DNA. TRBV12-2 is a known pseudogene. This CDR3 spans 14 amino acids.

The genes are TRBV6-4 and TRBJ1-1; 9 nucleotides agree with TRBD1. Germline V lookup: CDR1 MRHNA, CDR2 SNTAGT. V gave up 3 bases and J gave up 1 base; unmatched junction bases: 15. There are 19 residues in the CDR3. This CDR3 reads CASSESPGTGPFRNTEAFF. The CDR3 coding sequence is TGTGCCAGCAGTGAATCACCCGGGACAGGGCCCTTTAGGAACACTGAAGCTTTCTTT.

V usage is TRBV19 and J usage is TRBJ2-7; TRBD2 matches at 8 bases. CDR1 is LNHDA and CDR2 is SQIVND in the germline V gene (reference sequence). This CDR3 has 14 amino acids. CDR3 sequence: CANTSGSRSYEQYF. The CDR3 DNA follows: TGTGCGAACACCAGCGGGAGCCGCTCCTACGAGCAGTACTTC.

This clone was seen a single time. The chain links TRBV9 to TRBJ2-3; D may be TRBD2 (6 bases). V shed 1 base and J shed 6 bases, with 24 bases lying between them. The germline CDR1 and CDR2 sequences are SGDLS and YYNGEE. This CDR3 region has 18 residues. CDR3: CASSVSSRALAQSDTQYF. The CDR3 nucleotides are TGTGCCAGCAGCGTATCGTCCAGGGCACTAGCACAGAGCGATACGCAGTATTTT.

The chain carries TRBV12-3 or TRBV12-4 and TRBJ1-3; D is unresolved. V was shortened by 4 bases and J by 2 bases, with 6 bases between the two germline ends. CDR3 size: 13 residues. CDR3 DNA sequence: TGTGCCAGCAGTTCGACACCTGGAAACACCATATATTTT. Protein sequence: CASSSTPGNTIYF.

The chain carries TRBV18 and TRBJ2-7; no clear D gene. There are 13 residues in the CDR3. The V gene lost 0 bases and the J gene lost 2 bases, with 5 bases spanning the gap. In germline, CDR1 is KGHSH, CDR2 LQKENI. The CDR3 nucleotides are TGTGCCAGCTCACCACCCCGGACCTACGAGCAGTACTTC. It translates to CASSPPRTYEQYF. Drawing the rest from reference TRBV18 and TRBJ2-7, the complete variable domain is NAGVMQNPRHLVRRRGQEARLRCSPMKGHSHVYWYRQLPEEGLKFMVYLQKENIIDESGMPKERFSAEFPKEGPSILRIQQVVRGDSAAYFCASSPPRTYEQYFGPGTRLTVT.